The TCR beta chain described here comes from a study of T cell clonotyping in hematopoietic cell transplantation. Study results and limitations: After transplant, recipient diversity fell while pathologically expanded clonotypes grew through day 180.

The germline V gene has CDR1 SGDLS and CDR2 YYNGEE. The CDR3 is 15 residues long. Regarding this clone: Its antigen remains unknown. At one end, the junction sequence differs from germline, possibly due to a read error.

Specified time point: recipient sample about 28 days before transplant, after cytoreduction. TCRdb keeps only in-frame clones here, not all; method: immunoSEQ multiplex PCR. The table lists about 9,000 clones, more than 85% of them singletons. This receptor was taken from a woman aged 60-75 years with acute myeloid leukemia. Some clones in this sample may be carry-over from other donors' samples. The J gene is TRBJ2-5, the V gene TRBV9; 10 nucleotides match TRBD1. The source material was peripheral blood mononuclear cells, sampled before stem cell transplant. The DNA of the CDR3 is TGTGCCAGCAACCGTGGACAGGGGGACCAAGGGACCCAGTACTTC. This gives the protein CASNRGQGDQGTQYF. Supplemented by reference TRBV9 and TRBJ2-5, the full variable domain reads DSGVTQTPKHLITATGQRVTLRCSPRSGDLSVYWYQQSLDQGLQFLIQYYNGEERAKGNILERFSAQQFPDLHSELNLSSLELGDSALYFCASNRGQGDQGTQYFGPGTRLLVL.